This T cell receptor beta chain was sequenced in a study of blood T cell dynamics during melanoma immunotherapy. Germline V lookup: CDR1 SGHRS, CDR2 YFSETQ. V was pared by 0 bases and J by 8 bases, with 11 bases between. CDR3 size: 14 residues. Indicated time point: week 3, after first cycle of checkpoint inhibitor. Response was assessed by RECIST 1.1 at 12 weeks, except a couple of rapid progressors. A fixed DNA input of roughly 0.35 ug was used per bulk PBMC sample. Libraries were prepared by immunoSEQ multiplex PCR; TCRdb keeps only in-frame clonotypes and omits some of them. The table includes roughly 10,000 clones, roughly 87% detected once.

The chain is built from TRBV5-1 and TRBJ1-4; TRBD1 is a possible D gene (6 bases). Here the sequenced sample was blood, taken from a patient treated with checkpoint blockade. The TCR comes from a human donor with melanoma. CDR3 bases: TGCGCCAGCAGCTTGGGCAGGGGTCGGGAAAAACTGTTTTTT. It translates to CASSLGRGREKLFF.